Listed here are 25 T cell receptor beta chains from one sample, sequenced in a study of monozygotic twins with inflammatory bowel disease (dated by TCRdb to the late 2010s). To prepare the library, 5' RACE was applied. Sequenced on an Illumina HiSeq 2500. Based on TCRdb reprocessing of the reads, there is one entry per CDR3 protein sequence, and DNA is missing. The sample has a few hundred thousand distinct CDR3 sequences on record. Of the sample, 2.6% is held by the ten largest clones. The sample was blood. Every receptor here comes from a human donor with ulcerative colitis or Crohn's disease, or a healthy co-twin of an affected twin (not recorded which).

The gene calls are TRBV6-6 and TRBJ2-7; lacking DNA, the TRBD1 call made by TCRdb goes unchecked. The CDR3 covers 12 residues. Germline V gene lookup returns CDR1 MNHNY and CDR2 SVGAGI (reference sequence). This chain's CDR3 is CASSPLLSEQYF.

The chain has TRBV7-9 and TRBJ2-5. The CDR3 runs 14 residues. Germline V gives CDR1 SEHNR, CDR2 FQNEAQ (reference sequence). The CDR3 reads CASSLIDGQETQYF.

This rearrangement joins TRBV5-6 to TRBJ2-1; the D gene TCRdb calls, TRBD2, cannot be checked with no DNA. Germline values: CDR1 SGHDT, CDR2 YYEEEE. The CDR3 contains 17 residues. CDR3 residues: CASSLRAGDPNYNEQFF.

The chain employs TRBV7-9 and TRBJ2-7; TCRdb gives TRBD2 as the D gene, but with no DNA this cannot be confirmed. The germline CDR1 and CDR2 sequences are SEHNR and FQNEAQ (reference sequence). There are 15 residues in the CDR3. CDR3: CASSSSGALVYEQYF. Drawing the rest from reference TRBV7-9 and TRBJ2-7, the complete variable domain is DTGVSQNPRHKITKRGQNVTFRCDPISEHNRLYWYRQTLGQGPEFLTYFQNEAQLEKSRLLSDRFSAERPKGSFSTLEIQRTEQGDSAMYLCASSSSGALVYEQYFGPGTRLTVT.

This chain links TRBV7-9 with TRBJ1-1. CDR3 length: 11 amino acids. Germline CDR1 reads SEHNR; CDR2 reads FQNEAQ (reference sequence). The CDR3 reads CASSSTGEAFF.

This CDR3 is CATSRDYPSGGNSQYF. This chain links TRBV15 with TRBJ2-4; TCRdb outputs TRBD2, but without DNA this stays unchecked. CDR1 is LNHNV, CDR2 YYDKDF, per germline (reference sequence). The CDR3 is 16 residues long.

This chain joins TRBV29-1 and TRBJ2-5. The CDR3 has 11 residues. CDR1 and CDR2 (germline): SQVTM, ANQGSEA. This CDR3 is CSVESNYPQYF.

The V call is TRBV7-2, the J call TRBJ2-1; TCRdb lists TRBD1, though no DNA is available to test this call. CDR1 and CDR2 from the germline V gene are SGHTA and FQGNSA. This CDR3 is built from 12 residues. The CDR3: CASTPDLGRQFF.

The chain couples TRBV4-1 to TRBJ2-1. Germline V gene sequence: CDR1 MGHRA, CDR2 YSYEKL. CDR3 length equals 17 residues. CDR3 in amino acids: CASSRPKYGSSYNEQFF.

The rearrangement links TRBV10-3 to TRBJ1-5. CDR1 is ENHRY and CDR2 is SYGVKD in the germline V gene. The length of the CDR3 is 16 residues. CDR3 region: CASKPSTLGGNQPQHF.

V is TRBV12-3 or TRBV12-4 and J is TRBJ1-2; TCRdb's D call of TRBD1 is untestable without DNA. The CDR3 length is 15 residues. The CDR3 protein is CASSPRTGSNYGYTF.

The V and J genes are TRBV6-2 or TRBV6-3 and TRBJ1-6. CDR1 and CDR2 from the germline V gene are MNHEY and SVGEGT. This CDR3 spans 14 amino acids. The CDR3 reads CASQPRRNNSPLHF.

The V call is TRBV7-9, the J call TRBJ1-4; TCRdb proposes TRBD1, but this gene call is untestable without DNA. Germline lookup yields CDR1 SEHNR and CDR2 FQNEAQ (reference sequence). The CDR3 loop spans 15 amino acids. The CDR3 loop is CASSVPGQGPEKLFF.

The chain recombines TRBV12-3 or TRBV12-4 with TRBJ2-3. The CDR3 is made up of 16 amino acids. CDR3 protein: CASINGSGESTDTQYF.

This CDR3 is CSAPPRGTGVDEQYF. The chain has TRBV20-1 and TRBJ2-7; without DNA, the TCRdb call of TRBD1 cannot be checked. The CDR3 consists of 15 residues. The germline V gene encodes CDR1 DFQATT and CDR2 SNEGSKA (reference sequence).

This CDR3 reads CASSFRTGDGYTF. This chain uses TRBV7-2 with TRBJ1-2; TCRdb picks TRBD1, but there is no DNA to check that call. This CDR3 is 13 amino acids long. Germline CDR1 is SGHTA and CDR2 is FQGNSA.

The CDR3 loop reads CASSQDPTGFPYEQYF. The rearrangement links TRBV4-1 to TRBJ2-7; with no DNA, the TCRdb D assignment of TRBD1 cannot be verified. CDR1 MGHRA and CDR2 YSYEKL come from the germline V gene. This CDR3 spans 16 amino acids.

The V call is TRBV3-1, the J call TRBJ2-7; TCRdb reports TRBD1, a call that lacks DNA to check it against. CDR3 length: 15 amino acids. CDR1 and CDR2 from the germline V gene are LGHDT and YNNKEL (reference sequence). The CDR3 sequence is CASSPRTEYDYEQYF.

The chain is built from TRBV20-1 and TRBJ2-3. Germline V gives CDR1 DFQATT, CDR2 SNEGSKA (reference sequence). This CDR3 contains 14 residues. This chain's CDR3 is CSARDPRRTDTQYF.

V is TRBV10-3 and J is TRBJ1-2. This CDR3 has 15 residues. Germline loops: CDR1 ENHRY, CDR2 SYGVKD. The CDR3 loop is CAIWREEVFDYGYTF.

The chain has TRBV19 and TRBJ2-1; TCRdb designates TRBD2, a call that cannot be tested without DNA. The CDR3 is made up of 17 amino acids. The germline CDR1 and CDR2 sequences are LNHDA and SQIVND (reference sequence). This CDR3 is CASSFITDGGRYNEQFF. The variable domain in full, with the rest retrieved from reference TRBV19 and TRBJ2-1, is DGGITQSPKYLFRKEGQNVTLSCEQNLNHDAMYWYRQDPGQGLRLIYYSQIVNDFQKGDIAEGYSVSREKKESFPLTVTSAQKNPTAFYLCASSFITDGGRYNEQFFGPGTRLTVL.

The J gene is TRBJ2-5, the V gene TRBV18; without DNA, the TCRdb call of TRBD1 cannot be checked. The germline gives CDR1 KGHSH, CDR2 LQKENI. The CDR3 runs to 15 residues. The CDR3 spells CASSPLGQGGETQYF.

The rearrangement links TRBV5-1 to TRBJ2-7. This CDR3 has 15 residues. Germline V gene lookup returns CDR1 SGHRS and CDR2 YFSETQ. CDR3 in amino acids: CASSLAAGSAYEQYF.

J is TRBJ2-1 and V is TRBV5-5; TCRdb outputs TRBD1, but without DNA this stays unchecked. Germline-derived CDR1 and CDR2 are SGHKS and YYEKEE (reference sequence). There are 15 residues in the CDR3. The CDR3 here is CASSWGRGTYNEQFF.

The chain links TRBV12-3 or TRBV12-4 to TRBJ1-2; TCRdb lists TRBD1, though no DNA is available to test this call. This CDR3 has 16 amino acids. CDR3 loop: CASSLRDRAIITGYTF.